This TCR beta chain was sequenced for a study of cytomegalovirus exposure and HLA in healthy donors. Study-wide results and limits: Further analysis was carried out later, and it showed several of the most significant clusters appearing linked to common viral pathogens. Reportedly, TCR beta sequences accurately predicted HLA-A and HLA-B alleles in most subjects.

PCR used 60 Vbeta primers and 13 Jbeta primers. Assay used: immunoSEQ multiplex PCR; TCRdb lists only in-frame clones, some missing. The sample comprises 120,000 to 150,000 clones, roughly 85% of which are singletons, and more than 3% rests with the top ten. The CDR3 runs 13 residues. Trimming shortened V by 0 bases and J by 6 bases, and 9 bases separated the two germline ends. In germline, CDR1 is SGHDT, CDR2 YYEEEE. As concerns this clone: What it binds is unknown.

V gene TRBV5-6 combines with J gene TRBJ1-2; perhaps TRBD1 as D (6 bases). The clonotype originates from a male donor in good health and CMV-seronegative. The sequencing input was PBMCs. CDR3 residues: CASSLDRAHGYTF. The CDR3 bases are TGTGCCAGCAGCTTGGACAGGGCCCATGGCTACACCTTC.